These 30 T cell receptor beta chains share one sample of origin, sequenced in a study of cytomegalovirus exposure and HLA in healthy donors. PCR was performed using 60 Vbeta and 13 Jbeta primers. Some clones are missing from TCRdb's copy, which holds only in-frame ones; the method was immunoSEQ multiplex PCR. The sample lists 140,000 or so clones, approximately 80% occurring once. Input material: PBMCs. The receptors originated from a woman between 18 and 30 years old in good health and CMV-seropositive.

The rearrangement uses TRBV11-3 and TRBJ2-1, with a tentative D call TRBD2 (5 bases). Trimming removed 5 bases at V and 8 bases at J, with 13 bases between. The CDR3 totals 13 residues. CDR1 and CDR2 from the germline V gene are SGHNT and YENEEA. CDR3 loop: CASSPRGSDEQFF. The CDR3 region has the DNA TGTGCCAGCAGCCCCCGGGGTTCTGATGAGCAGTTCTTC.

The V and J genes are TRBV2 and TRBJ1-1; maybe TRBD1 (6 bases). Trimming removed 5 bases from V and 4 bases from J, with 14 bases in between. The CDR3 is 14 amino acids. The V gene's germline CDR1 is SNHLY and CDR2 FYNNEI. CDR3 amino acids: CASSLRGGLTEAFF. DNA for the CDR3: TGTGCCAGCAGTCTGAGGGGGGGACTCACTGAAGCTTTCTTT.

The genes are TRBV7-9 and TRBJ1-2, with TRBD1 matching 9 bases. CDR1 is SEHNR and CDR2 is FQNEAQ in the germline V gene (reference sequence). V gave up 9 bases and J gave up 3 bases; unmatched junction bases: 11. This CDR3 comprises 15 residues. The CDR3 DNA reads TGTGCCAGTGTGAAACAGGGGGCTATGGACTATGGCTACACCTTC. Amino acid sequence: CASVKQGAMDYGYTF.

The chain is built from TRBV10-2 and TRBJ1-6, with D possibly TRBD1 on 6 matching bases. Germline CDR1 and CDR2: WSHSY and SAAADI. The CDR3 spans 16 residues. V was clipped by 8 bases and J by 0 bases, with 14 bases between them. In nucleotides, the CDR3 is TGCGCCAGCTCGGACAGACCGAGCTCCTATAATTCACCCCTCCACTTT. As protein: CASSDRPSSYNSPLHF.

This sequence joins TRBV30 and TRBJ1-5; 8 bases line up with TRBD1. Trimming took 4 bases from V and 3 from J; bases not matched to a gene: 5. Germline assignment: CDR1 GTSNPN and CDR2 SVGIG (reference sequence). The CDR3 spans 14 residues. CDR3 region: CAWNDRGFNQPQHF. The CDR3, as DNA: TGTGCCTGGAATGACAGGGGCTTCAATCAGCCCCAGCATTTT.

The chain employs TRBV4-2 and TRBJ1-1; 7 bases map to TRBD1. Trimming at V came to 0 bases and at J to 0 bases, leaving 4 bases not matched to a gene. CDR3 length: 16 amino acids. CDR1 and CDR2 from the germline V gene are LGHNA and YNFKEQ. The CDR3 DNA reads TGTGCCAGCAGCCAAGATTCGGACAGGTTGAACACTGAAGCTTTCTTT. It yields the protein CASSQDSDRLNTEAFF.

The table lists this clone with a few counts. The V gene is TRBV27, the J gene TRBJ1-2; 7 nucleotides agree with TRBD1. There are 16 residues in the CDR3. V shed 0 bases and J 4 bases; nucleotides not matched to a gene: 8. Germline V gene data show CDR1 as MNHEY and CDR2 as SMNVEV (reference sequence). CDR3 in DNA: TGTGCCAGCAGTTTATCTCCACAGGGGTATGCCTATGGCTACACCTTC. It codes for CASSLSPQGYAYGYTF.

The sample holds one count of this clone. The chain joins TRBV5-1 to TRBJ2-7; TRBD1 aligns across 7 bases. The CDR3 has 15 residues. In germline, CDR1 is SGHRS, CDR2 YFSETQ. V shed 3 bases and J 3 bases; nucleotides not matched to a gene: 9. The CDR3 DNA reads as TGCGCCAGCAGCTCCTACCGGGACAGAGGCTACGAGCAGTACTTC. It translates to CASSSYRDRGYEQYF.

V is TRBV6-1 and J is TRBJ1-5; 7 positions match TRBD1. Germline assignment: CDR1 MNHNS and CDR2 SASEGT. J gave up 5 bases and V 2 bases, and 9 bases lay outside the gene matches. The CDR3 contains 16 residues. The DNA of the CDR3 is TGTGCCAGCAGTGAATGGAGAGGGGGCGGATATCAGCCCCAGCATTTT. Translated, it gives CASSEWRGGGYQPQHF.

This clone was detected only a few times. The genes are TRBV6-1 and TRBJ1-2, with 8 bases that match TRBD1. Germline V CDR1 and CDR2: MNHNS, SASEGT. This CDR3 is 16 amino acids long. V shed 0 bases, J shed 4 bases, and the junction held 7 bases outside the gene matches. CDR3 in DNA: TGTGCCAGCAGTGAAGCACGGACAGGGAGGGGCTATGGCTACACCTTC. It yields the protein CASSEARTGRGYGYTF.

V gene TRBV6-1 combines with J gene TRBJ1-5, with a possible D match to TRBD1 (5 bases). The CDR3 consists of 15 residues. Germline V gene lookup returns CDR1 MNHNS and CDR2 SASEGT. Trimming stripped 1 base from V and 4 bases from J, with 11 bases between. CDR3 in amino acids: CASSEGGTGNQPQHF. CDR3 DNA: TGTGCCAGCAGTGAAGGAGGGACTGGGAATCAGCCCCAGCATTTT.

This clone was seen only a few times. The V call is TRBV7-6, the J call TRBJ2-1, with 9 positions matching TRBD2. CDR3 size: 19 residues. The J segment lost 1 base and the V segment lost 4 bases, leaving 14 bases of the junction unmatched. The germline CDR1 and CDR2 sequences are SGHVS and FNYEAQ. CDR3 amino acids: CASSSIGRRLAGSYNEQFF. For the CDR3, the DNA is TGTGCCAGCAGCTCGATCGGACGTCGGCTAGCGGGGTCCTACAATGAGCAGTTCTTC.

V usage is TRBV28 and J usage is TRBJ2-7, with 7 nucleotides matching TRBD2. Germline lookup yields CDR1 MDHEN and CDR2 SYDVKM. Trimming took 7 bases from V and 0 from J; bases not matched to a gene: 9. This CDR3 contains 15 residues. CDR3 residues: CASIRGGRDSYEQYF. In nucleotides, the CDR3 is TGTGCCAGCATCCGGGGTGGGAGGGACTCCTACGAGCAGTACTTC.

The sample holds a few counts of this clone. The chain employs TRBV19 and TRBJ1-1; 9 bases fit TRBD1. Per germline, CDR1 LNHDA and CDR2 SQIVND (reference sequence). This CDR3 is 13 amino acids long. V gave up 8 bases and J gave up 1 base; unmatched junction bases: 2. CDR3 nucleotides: TGTGCCAGTTGGACAGGGGAGAACACTGAAGCTTTCTTT. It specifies CASWTGENTEAFF.

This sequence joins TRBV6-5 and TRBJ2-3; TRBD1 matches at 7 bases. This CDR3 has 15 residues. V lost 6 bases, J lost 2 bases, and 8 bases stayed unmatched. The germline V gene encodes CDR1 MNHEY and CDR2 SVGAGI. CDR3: CASRSTTGTTDTQYF. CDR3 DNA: TGTGCCAGCAGATCTACGACAGGGACCACAGATACGCAGTATTTT.

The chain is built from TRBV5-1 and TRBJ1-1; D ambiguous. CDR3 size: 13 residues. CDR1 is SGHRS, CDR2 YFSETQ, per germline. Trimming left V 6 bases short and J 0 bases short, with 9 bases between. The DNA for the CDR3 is TGCGCCAGCACAGGTAACATGAACACTGAAGCTTTCTTT. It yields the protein CASTGNMNTEAFF. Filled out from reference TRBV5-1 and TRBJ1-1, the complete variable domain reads KAGVTQTPRYLIKTRGQQVTLSCSPISGHRSVSWYQQTPGQGLQFLFEYFSETQRNKGNFPGRFSGRQFSNSRSEMNVSTLELGDSALYLCASTGNMNTEAFFGQGTRLTVV.

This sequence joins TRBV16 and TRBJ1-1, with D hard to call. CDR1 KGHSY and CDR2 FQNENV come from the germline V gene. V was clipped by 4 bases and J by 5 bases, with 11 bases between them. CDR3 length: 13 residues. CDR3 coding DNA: TGTGCCAGCAGCCCTCAAGGGAGGACTGAAGCTTTCTTT. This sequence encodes CASSPQGRTEAFF.

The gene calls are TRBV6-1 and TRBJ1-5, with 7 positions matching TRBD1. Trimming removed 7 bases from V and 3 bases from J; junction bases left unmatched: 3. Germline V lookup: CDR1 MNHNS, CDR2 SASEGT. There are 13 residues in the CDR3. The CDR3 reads CASMGQFNQPQHF. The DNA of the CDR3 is TGTGCCAGCATGGGACAGTTCAATCAGCCCCAGCATTTT.

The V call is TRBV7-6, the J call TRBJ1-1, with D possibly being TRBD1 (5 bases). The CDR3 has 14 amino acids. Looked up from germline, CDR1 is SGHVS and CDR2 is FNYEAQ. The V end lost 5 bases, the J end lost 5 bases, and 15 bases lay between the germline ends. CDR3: CASSPAGGGTEAFF. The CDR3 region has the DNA TGTGCCAGCAGCCCCGCCGGGGGAGGGACTGAAGCTTTCTTT. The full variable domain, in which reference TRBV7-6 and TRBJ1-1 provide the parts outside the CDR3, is GAGVSQSPRYKVTKRGQDVALRCDPISGHVSLYWYRQALGQGPEFLTYFNYEAQQDKSGLPNDRFSAERPEGSISTLTIQRTEQRDSAMYRCASSPAGGGTEAFFGQGTRLTVV.

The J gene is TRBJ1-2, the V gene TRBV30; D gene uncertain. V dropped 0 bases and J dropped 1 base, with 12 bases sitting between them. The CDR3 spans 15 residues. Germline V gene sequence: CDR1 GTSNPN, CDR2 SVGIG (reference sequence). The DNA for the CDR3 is TGTGCCTGGAGTGTACGTAGCAGCAGTAACTATGGCTACACCTTC. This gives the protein CAWSVRSSSNYGYTF.

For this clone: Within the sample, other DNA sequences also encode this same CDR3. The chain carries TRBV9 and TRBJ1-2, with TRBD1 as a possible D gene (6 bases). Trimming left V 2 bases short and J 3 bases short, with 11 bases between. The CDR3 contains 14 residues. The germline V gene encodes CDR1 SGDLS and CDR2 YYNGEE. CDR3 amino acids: CASSVVGGDYGYTF. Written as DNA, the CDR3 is TGTGCCAGCAGCGTGGTTGGGGGCGACTATGGCTACACCTTC.

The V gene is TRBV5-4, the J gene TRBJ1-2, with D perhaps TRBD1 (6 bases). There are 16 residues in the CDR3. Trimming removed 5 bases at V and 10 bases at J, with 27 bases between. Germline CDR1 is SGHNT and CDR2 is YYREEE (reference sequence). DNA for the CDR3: TGTGCCAGCAGTTATTCAGGTTCTGCAGGGGTGGACGTCTACACCTTC. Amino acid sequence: CASSYSGSAGVDVYTF.

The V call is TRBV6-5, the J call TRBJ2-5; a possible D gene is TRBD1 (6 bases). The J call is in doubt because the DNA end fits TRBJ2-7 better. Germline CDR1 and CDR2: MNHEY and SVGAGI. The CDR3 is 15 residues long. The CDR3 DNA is TGTGCCAGCAGTTACTCGAGGGACACCGCCTACGAGCAGTACTTC. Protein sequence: CASSYSRDTAYEQYF.

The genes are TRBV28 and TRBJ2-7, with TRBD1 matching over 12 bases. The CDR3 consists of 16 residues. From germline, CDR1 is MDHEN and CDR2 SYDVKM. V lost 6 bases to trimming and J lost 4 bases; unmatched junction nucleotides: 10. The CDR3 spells CASRPGGQGAFYEQYF. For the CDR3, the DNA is TGTGCCAGCAGACCTGGGGGACAGGGGGCTTTTTACGAGCAGTACTTC.

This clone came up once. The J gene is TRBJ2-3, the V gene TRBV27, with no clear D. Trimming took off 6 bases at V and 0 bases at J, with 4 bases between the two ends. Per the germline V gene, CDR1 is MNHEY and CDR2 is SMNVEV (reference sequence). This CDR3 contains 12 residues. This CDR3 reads CASRSSTDTQYF. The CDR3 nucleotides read TGTGCCAGCAGATCTAGCACAGATACGCAGTATTTT.

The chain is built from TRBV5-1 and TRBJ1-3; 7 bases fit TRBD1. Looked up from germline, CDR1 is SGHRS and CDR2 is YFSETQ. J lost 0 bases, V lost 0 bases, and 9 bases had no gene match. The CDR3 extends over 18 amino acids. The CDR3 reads CASSLESLAGGSGNTIYF. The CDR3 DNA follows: TGCGCCAGCAGCTTGGAATCATTGGCAGGGGGCTCTGGAAACACCATATATTTT.

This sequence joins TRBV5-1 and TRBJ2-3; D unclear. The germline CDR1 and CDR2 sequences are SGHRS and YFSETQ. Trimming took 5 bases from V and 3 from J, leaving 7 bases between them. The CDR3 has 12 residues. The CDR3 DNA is TGCGCCAGCAGGAACTTAACAGATACGCAGTATTTT. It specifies CASRNLTDTQYF.

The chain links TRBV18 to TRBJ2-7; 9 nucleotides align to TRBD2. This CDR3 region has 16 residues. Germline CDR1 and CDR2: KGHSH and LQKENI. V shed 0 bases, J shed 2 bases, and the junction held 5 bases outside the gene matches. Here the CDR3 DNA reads TGTGCCAGCTCACCACCGTCGCGGGGGGGAACCTACGAGCAGTACTTC. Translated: CASSPPSRGGTYEQYF.

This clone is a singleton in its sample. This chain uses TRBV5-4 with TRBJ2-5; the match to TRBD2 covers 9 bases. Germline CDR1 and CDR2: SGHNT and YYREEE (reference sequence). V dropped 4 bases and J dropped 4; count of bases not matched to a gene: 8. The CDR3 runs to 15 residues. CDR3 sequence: CASSRVAGGVETQYF. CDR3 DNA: TGTGCCAGCAGCCGGGTGGCGGGGGGGGTAGAGACCCAGTACTTC.

The CDR3 loop reads CASSVAPGSSSYEQYF. In DNA form, the CDR3 reads TGCGCCAGCAGCGTGGCACCGGGCTCTAGCTCCTACGAGCAGTACTTC. The gene calls are TRBV5-1 and TRBJ2-5; D remains unclear. The DNA end lines up better with TRBJ2-7; the J call may be wrong. The CDR3 is 16 residues long. The V gene's germline CDR1 is SGHRS and CDR2 YFSETQ.